This T cell receptor (beta chain) derives from a study of beta chain features in type 1 diabetes. Background on the study: Examination covered 107,917,701 sorted cells spanning all samples. Overall study results and limits: The naive, central memory and Treg TCRB repertoires showed an apparent similarity that was greater among patients than among healthy donors. PCR might pick shorter templates more often, in the same way for patients and controls. In type 1 diabetes patients, VDJ junctions had fewer insertions; deletions at these junctions were more frequent.

The whole isolated RNA underwent reverse transcription, so sequencing captured expressed TCRB transcripts. Some clones are missing from TCRdb's copy, which holds only in-frame ones; the method was immunoSEQ multiplex PCR. The sample contains roughly 610,000 clones, 15% to 18% of which appear only once. This clone came up a few times. No antigen is known for it. This sample also contains other DNA sequences that code for the same CDR3. The CDR3 is 12 residues long. From germline, CDR1 is SGHTA and CDR2 FQGNSA. Trimming pared 2 bases from V and 7 bases from J, leaving 9 bases between. V gene TRBV7-2 combines with J gene TRBJ2-7, with D possibly TRBD1 on 5 matching bases. The sequenced sample consisted of naive CD4+ T cells from blood. The TCR sequence derives from a man in his late teens or twenties in good health. Written as DNA, the CDR3 is TGTGCCAGCAGCTTAAGGGGTCGGGAGCAGTACTTC. It translates to CASSLRGREQYF.